Listed below are T cell receptor beta chains from one sample, sequenced in a study of CD8+ T cells in alopecia areata. Libraries were prepared by immunoSEQ multiplex PCR; TCRdb keeps only in-frame clonotypes and omits some of them. The sample consists of 250,000 to 300,000 clones, nearly 60% of them appearing once. Material: CD4+ T cells sorted from blood, obtained at week 24, from a patient treated with tofacitinib. The source is a human donor with alopecia areata. The conserved cysteine and the conserved F or W are not part of the CDR3 here. Each record gives: V gene, CDR3 protein.

>TRBV29-1
SVRQGMSADTQY
>TRBV10-3
AISGDKNIQY
>TRBV7-9
ASSFTQGAGEAF
>TRBV29-1
SVEDGDRGYGYT
>TRBV29-1
SVTTLH
>TRBV2
ASSDIYEQY
>TRBV10-3
AISEDRTKAF
>TRBV9
ASSVAPGWDTEAF
>TRBV6-1
ASRLQGSSYEQY
>TRBV5-4
ASSLRTQHNEQF
>TRBV29-1
SVGQQGALTYEQY
>TRBV5-1
ASSLDLQDNEQF
>TRBV9
ASSNRGRDEQF
>TRBV9
ASSVDPAGGRLETQY
>TRBV4-2
ASSQDGQLYEQY
>TRBV30
AWSVRTVSSYNEQF
>TRBV7-9
ASRLAFRTSVAGELF
>TRBV29-1
SVVLGGAGYGYT
>TRBV7-2
ASSLDRGYEQY
>TRBV5-6
ASSLGGGPKNIQY
>TRBV29-1
SVAQTEETQY
>TRBV29-1
SVEGLALSYNEQF
>TRBV7-2
ASSPGQGAGTQY
>TRBV5-1
ASSSGTGTDTQY
>TRBV5-1
ASSFGVSAYNEQF
>TRBV7-8
ASSFGQGGLYGYT
>TRBV10-3
AISESGQANTEAF
>TRBV29-1
SVDDWTGSTDTQY
>TRBV29-1
SVRTGWDTIY
>TRBV5-6
ASSRDSNQPQH
>TRBV28
ASRPPGQVNTGELF
>TRBV28
ASSLAGQSYEQY
>TRBV5-1
ASSGGTGDQPQH
>TRBV5-1
ASSRTADRHTIY
>TRBV29-1
SAGTGGREQY
>TRBV9
ASSPDRSVGGYT
>TRBV18
ASSPRRMGKTDTQY
>TRBV5-1
ASSPSRATDTQY
>TRBV27
ASTPLRGSYEQY
>TRBV5-1
ASSLGGFRGSYEQY
>TRBV18
ASSPSSSEETQY
>TRBV27
ASSSWGANTEAF
>TRBV30
AWNRGETGELF
>TRBV20-1
SARDLAEQY
>TRBV13
ASSLTGYSGEQPQH
>TRBV5-4
ASSSSGPLGYTEAF
>TRBV4-1
ASSQGVSDTQY
>TRBV27
ASSLSAPGGINIQY
>TRBV4-1
ASSQVQSGEETQY
>TRBV30
AWSVGTGGGDGYT
>TRBV25-1
ASSGQGHTEAF
>TRBV27
ASSSLGGSYNEQF
>TRBV7-2
ASSLGVGELF
>TRBV28
ASSSPGRDGYT
>TRBV5-1
ASSPDRVRSYEQY